This T cell receptor beta chain was identified during a study of low-dose radiotherapy and immunotherapy resistance in tumors. Study-wide background: On a schedule of every two weeks, intravenous cyclophosphamide at a dose of 200 mg/m2 was delivered one day before each radiation and immunotherapy administration. With cycle 1 day 1 as the start, patients took oral aspirin 300 mg daily for four cycles.

cDNA synthesis used a TRAV/TRBV-specific primer set for both chains. With a constant-region primer and a V-primer adapter, TCRs were subjected to roughly 18 PCR cycles of amplification. Each CDR3 protein gets one entry after TCRdb re-called the reads with MiXCR. The sample has tens of thousands of distinct CDR3 sequences, more than 20% seen once; the top ten hold roughly 12%. The time point here: after trial treatment. Treatment of the sample: LDRT plus nivolumab, ipilimumab, low-dose cyclophosphamide and aspirin (RACIN trial). Patients eligible had advanced solid tumors without tumor-infiltrating lymphocytes. The CDR3 has 15 residues. The V gene's germline CDR1 is SGHDN and CDR2 FVKESK. V gave up 0 bases and J gave up 7 bases, with 15 bases separating them.

Specimen: PBMCs, collected after low-dose radiotherapy plus immunotherapy. This sequence originates from a female donor with ovarian cancer. This sequence joins TRBV14 and TRBJ2-5, with unresolved D. The CDR3 is CASSQDSMNAGTQYF. DNA for the CDR3: TGTGCCAGCAGCCAAGATAGTATGAACGCCGGGACCCAGTACTTC.